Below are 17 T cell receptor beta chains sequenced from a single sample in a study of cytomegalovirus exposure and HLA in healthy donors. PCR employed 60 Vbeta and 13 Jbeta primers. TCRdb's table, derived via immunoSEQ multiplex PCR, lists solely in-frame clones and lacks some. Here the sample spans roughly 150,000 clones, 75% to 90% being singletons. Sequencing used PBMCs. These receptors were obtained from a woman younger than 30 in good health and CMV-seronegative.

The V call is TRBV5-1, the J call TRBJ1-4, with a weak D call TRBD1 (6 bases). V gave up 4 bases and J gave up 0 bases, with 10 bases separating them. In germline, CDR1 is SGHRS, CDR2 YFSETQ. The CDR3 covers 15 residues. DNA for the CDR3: TGCGCCAGCAGCCGCGGACAGCCAACTAATGAAAAACTGTTTTTT. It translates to CASSRGQPTNEKLFF.

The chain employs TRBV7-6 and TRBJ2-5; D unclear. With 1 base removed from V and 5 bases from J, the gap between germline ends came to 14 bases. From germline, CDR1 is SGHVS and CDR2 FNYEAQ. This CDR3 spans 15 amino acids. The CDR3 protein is CASSLGTTNWETQYF. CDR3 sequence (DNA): TGTGCCAGCAGCTTAGGAACGACAAATTGGGAGACCCAGTACTTC.

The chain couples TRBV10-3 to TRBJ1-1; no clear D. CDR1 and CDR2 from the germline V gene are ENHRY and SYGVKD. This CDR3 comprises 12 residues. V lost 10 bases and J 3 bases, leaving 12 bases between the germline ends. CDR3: CATVRGDTEAFF. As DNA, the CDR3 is TGTGCCACCGTACGCGGGGACACTGAAGCTTTCTTT.

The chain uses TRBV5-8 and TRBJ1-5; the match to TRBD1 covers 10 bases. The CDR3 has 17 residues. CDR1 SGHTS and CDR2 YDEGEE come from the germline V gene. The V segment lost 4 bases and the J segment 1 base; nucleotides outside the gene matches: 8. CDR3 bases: TGTGCCAGCAGCCCGGGGACAGGGGTCATGAGCAATCAGCCCCAGCATTTT. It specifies CASSPGTGVMSNQPQHF.

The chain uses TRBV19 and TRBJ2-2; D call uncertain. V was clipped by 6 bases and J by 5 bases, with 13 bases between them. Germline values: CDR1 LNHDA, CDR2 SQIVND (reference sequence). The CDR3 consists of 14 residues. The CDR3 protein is CASSKSVLTGELFF. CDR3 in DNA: TGTGCCAGTAGCAAGTCGGTGTTGACCGGGGAGCTGTTTTTT.

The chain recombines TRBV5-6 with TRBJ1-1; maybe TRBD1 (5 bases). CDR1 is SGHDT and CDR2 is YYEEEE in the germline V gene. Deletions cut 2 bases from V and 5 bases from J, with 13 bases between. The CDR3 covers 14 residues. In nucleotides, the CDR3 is TGTGCCAGCAGCTTTTTGGGGGGTAGTACTGAAGCTTTCTTT. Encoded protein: CASSFLGGSTEAFF. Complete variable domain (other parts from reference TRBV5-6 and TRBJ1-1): DAGVTQSPTHLIKTRGQQVTLRCSPKSGHDTVSWYQQALGQGPQFIFQYYEEEERQRGNFPDRFSGHQFPNYSSELNVNALLLGDSALYLCASSFLGGSTEAFFGQGTRLTVV.

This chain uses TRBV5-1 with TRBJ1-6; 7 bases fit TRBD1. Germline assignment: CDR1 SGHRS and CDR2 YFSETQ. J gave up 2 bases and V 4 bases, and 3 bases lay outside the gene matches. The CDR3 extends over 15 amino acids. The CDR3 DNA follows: TGCGCCAGCAGCCCAGGGACAGCCTATAATTCACCCCTCCACTTT. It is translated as CASSPGTAYNSPLHF.

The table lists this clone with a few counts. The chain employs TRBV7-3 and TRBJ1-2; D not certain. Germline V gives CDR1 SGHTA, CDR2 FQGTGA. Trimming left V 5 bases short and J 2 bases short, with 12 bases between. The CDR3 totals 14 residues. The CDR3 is CASSPSSGNYGYTF. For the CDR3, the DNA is TGTGCCAGCAGCCCATCAAGCGGCAACTATGGCTACACCTTC.

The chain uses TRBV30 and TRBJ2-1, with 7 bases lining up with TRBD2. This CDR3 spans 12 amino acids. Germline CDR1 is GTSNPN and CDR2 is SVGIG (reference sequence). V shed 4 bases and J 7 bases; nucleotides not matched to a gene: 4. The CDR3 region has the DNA TGTGCCTGGAACGGGGGGTCGAATGAGCAGTTCTTC. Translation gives CAWNGGSNEQFF.

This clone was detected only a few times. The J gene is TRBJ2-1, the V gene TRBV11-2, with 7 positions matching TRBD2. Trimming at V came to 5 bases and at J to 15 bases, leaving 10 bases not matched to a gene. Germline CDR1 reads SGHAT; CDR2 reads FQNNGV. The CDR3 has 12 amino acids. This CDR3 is CASSQGETSLFF. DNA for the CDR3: TGTGCCAGCAGCCAAGGTGAGACTAGCCTGTTCTTC.

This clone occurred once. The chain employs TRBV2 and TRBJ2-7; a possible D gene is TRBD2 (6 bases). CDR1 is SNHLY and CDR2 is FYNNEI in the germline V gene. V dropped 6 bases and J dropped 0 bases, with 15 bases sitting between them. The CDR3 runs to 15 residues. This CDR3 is CASSGYGGSSYEQYF. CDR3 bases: TGTGCCAGCAGCGGATACGGGGGAAGCTCCTACGAGCAGTACTTC.

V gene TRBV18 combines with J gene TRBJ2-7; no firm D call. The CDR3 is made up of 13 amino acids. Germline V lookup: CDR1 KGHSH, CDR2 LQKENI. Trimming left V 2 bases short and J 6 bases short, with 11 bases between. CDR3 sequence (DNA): TGTGCCAGCTCACCAGCGGCAGTGGGCGAGCAGTACTTC. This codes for CASSPAAVGEQYF.

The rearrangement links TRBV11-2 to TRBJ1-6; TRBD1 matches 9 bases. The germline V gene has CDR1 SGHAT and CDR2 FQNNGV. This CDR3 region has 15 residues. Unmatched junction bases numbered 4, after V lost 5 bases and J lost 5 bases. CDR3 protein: CASSPRTGDNSPLHF. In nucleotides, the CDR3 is TGTGCCAGCAGCCCGAGGACAGGGGATAATTCACCCCTCCACTTT.

The CDR3 sequence: CASSFGTGVEKLFF. CDR3 sequence (DNA): TGTGCCAGCAGCTTCGGGACAGGGGTGGAAAAACTGTTTTTT. The rearrangement joins TRBV5-4 to TRBJ1-4; 10 nucleotides agree with TRBD1. The CDR3 runs to 14 residues. The trim removed 2 bases at V and 8 bases at J, leaving 3 bases unmatched. The germline gives CDR1 SGHNT, CDR2 YYREEE (reference sequence).

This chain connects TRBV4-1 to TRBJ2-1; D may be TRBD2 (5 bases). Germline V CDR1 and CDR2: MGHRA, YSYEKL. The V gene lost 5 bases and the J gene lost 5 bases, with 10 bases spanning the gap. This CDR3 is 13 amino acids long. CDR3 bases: TGCGCCAGCAGCGCGGGTTCGAACAATGAGCAGTTCTTC. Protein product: CASSAGSNNEQFF.

CDR3 coding DNA: TGCGCCAGCACCCCCAGGGGATCCACCGGGGAGCTGTTTTTT. It is translated as CASTPRGSTGELFF. V gene TRBV10-1 combines with J gene TRBJ2-2; D is perhaps TRBD1 (6 bases). The CDR3 runs to 14 residues. Looked up from germline, CDR1 is WNHNN and CDR2 is SYGVQD (reference sequence). The V end was cut by 7 bases, the J end by 4 bases, with 13 bases between.

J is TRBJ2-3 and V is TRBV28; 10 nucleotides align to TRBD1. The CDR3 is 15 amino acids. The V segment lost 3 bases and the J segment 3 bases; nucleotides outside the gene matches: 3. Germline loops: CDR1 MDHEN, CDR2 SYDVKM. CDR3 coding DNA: TGTGCCAGCAGTTTCTGGGGACAGGGGACAGATACGCAGTATTTT. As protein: CASSFWGQGTDTQYF.